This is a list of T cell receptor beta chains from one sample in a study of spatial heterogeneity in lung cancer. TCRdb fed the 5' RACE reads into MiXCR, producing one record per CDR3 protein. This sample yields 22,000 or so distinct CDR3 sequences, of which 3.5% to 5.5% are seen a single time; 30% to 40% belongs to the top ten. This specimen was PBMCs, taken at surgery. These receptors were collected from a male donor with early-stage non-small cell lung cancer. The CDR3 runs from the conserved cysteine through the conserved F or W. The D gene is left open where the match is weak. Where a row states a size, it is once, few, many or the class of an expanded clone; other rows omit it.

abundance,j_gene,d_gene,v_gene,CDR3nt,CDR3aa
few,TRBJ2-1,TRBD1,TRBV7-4,TGTGCCAGCAGCCCAGGACAGGCCTACAATGAGCAGTTCTTC,CASSPGQAYNEQFF
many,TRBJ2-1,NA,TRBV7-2,TGTGCCAGCAGCTTCCTAGGGGGAAGTGAGCAGTTCTTC,CASSFLGGSEQFF
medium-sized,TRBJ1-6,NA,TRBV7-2,TGTGCCAGCAGCTTAATAGTGCACTATTCACCCCTCCACTTT,CASSLIVHYSPLHF
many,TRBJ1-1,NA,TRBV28,TGTGCCAGCAATTTGGGGGGGACCACTGAAGCTTTCTTT,CASNLGGTTEAFF
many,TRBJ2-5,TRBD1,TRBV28,TGTGCCAGCACCAGGACAGGGTGGGGGGAGACCCAGTACTTC,CASTRTGWGETQYF
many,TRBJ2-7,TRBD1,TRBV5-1,TGCGCCAGTAATCAGGGACAGGGGATCTACGAGCAGTACTTC,CASNQGQGIYEQYF
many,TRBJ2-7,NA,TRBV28,TGTGCCAGCAGGGGACCGAGCTCCTACGAGCAGTACTTC,CASRGPSSYEQYF
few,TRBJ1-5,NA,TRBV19,TGTGCCAGTCAGGTTCAGAGGGGGGTTCAGCCCCAGCATTTT,CASQVQRGVQPQHF
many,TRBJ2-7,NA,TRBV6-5,TGTGCCAGCAGTTACTCCAGGCGACAGTTTACCTACGAGCAGTACTTC,CASSYSRRQFTYEQYF
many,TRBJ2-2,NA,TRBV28,TGTGCCAGCAGTCCGTCCCTTAAACCCGGGGAGCTGTTTTTT,CASSPSLKPGELFF
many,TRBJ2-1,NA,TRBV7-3,TGTGCCAGCAGCTCCGCGTCTATGCGTTTAGGCAATGAGCAGTTCTTC,CASSSASMRLGNEQFF
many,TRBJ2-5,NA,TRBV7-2,TGTGCCAGCAGCCGTGGGTCGGAGACCCAGTACTTC,CASSRGSETQYF
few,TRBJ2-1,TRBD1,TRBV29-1,TGCAGCGGGTGGACAGGGGGTCAAGATGAGCAGTTCTTC,CSGWTGGQDEQFF
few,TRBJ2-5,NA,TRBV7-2,TGTGCCAGCAGCTTAGGGGGCCCACTAGGAGAGACCCAGTACTTC,CASSLGGPLGETQYF
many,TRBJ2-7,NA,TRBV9,TGTGCCAGCAGCGTAGGGGGAAGCGGAACTTACGAGCAGTACTTC,CASSVGGSGTYEQYF
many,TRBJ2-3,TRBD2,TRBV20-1,TGCAGTGCTAGGAGCGGGAGCGCTCCGGATACGCAGTATTTT,CSARSGSAPDTQYF
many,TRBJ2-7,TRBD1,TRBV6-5,TGTGCCAGCAGTCCAGACAGGGCGGGTTATGTGCAGTACTTC,CASSPDRAGYVQYF
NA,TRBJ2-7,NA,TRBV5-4,TGTGCCAGCAGCTTGGCAAGGGGCGCTGGCTACGAGCAGTACTTC,CASSLARGAGYEQYF
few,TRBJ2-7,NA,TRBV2,TGTGCCAGCAGTGAAGGACGGGGCTCCTACGAGCAGTACTTC,CASSEGRGSYEQYF
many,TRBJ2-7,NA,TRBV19,TGTGCCAGCCGCCGGGACGTAAACGGTGGCGAGCAGTACTTC,CASRRDVNGGEQYF
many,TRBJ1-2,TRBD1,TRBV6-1,TGTGCCAGCACCTCTACTACAGGGGGCAACTATGGCTACACCTTC,CASTSTTGGNYGYTF
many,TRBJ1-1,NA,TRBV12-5,TGTGCTAGTGGTTTTTTCTTCTCCGGGGTTAACACTGAAGCTTTCTTT,CASGFFFSGVNTEAFF
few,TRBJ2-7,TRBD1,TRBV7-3,TGTGCCAGCAGCTCGGGACAGGGGACCACCGAGCAGTACTTC,CASSSGQGTTEQYF
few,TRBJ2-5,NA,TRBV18,TGTGCCAGCTCACGGGGGATCGATCAAGAGACCCAGTACTTC,CASSRGIDQETQYF
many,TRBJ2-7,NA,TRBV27,TGTGCCAGCAGTTGGGGGGATCCCGGCTCCTACGAGCAGTACTTC,CASSWGDPGSYEQYF
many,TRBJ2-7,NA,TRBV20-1,TGCAGTGCTAGAGCCCCCCGGGGCTCCTACGAGCAGTACTTC,CSARAPRGSYEQYF
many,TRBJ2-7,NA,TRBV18,TGTGCCAGCTCACCGACCGAGGGGTGGTACGAGCAGTACTTC,CASSPTEGWYEQYF
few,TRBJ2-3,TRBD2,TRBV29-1,TGCAGCGTTTCGGGGGGGCTGACAGATACGCAGTATTTT,CSVSGGLTDTQYF
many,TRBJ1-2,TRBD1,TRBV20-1,TGCAGTGCTGATCGGACAGGGGCGGTCTCCTCTAGTGGCTACACCTTC,CSADRTGAVSSSGYTF
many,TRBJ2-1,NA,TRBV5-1,TGCGCCAGCAGCTTGTCGGACTGGCGCAATGAGCAGTTCTTC,CASSLSDWRNEQFF
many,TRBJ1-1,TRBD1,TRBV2,TGTGCCAACGGACAGGGGGCATGGACTGAAGCTTTCTTT,CANGQGAWTEAFF
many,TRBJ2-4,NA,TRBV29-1,TGCAGCGTTGAAGTAGGAGGCGGGAATCTGGGCATTCAGTACTTC,CSVEVGGGNLGIQYF
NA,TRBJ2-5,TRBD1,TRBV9,TGTGCCAGCAGCCCGACAGGGGGCGGAGAGACCCAGTACTTC,CASSPTGGGETQYF
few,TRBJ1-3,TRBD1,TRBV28,TGTGCCAGCAGTAACAGGGGCCCCGTCTCTGGAAACACCATATATTTT,CASSNRGPVSGNTIYF
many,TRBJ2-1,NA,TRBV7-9,TGTGCCAGCGCCACTAGCAGCTCCTACAATGAGCAGTTCTTC,CASATSSSYNEQFF
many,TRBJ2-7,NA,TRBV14,TGTGCCAGCAGCCGGGCAGGGAAGTCAACCTACGAGCAGTACTTC,CASSRAGKSTYEQYF
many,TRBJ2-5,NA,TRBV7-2,TGTGCCAGCAGCTTAGTACAGCAAGAGACCCAGTACTTC,CASSLVQQETQYF
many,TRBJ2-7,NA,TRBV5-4,TGTGCCAGCAGCCCTGAGGTGACCTACGAGCAGTACTTC,CASSPEVTYEQYF
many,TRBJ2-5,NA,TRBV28,TGTGCCAGCAGCCAGGGGGGAGAGACCCAGTACTTC,CASSQGGETQYF
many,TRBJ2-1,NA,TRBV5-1,TGCGCCAGCAGCTTGTTTCGTTCGTCCTACAATGAGCAGTTCTTC,CASSLFRSSYNEQFF
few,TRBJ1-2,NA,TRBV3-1,TGTGCCAGCAGCCAATCCATAGACATCCTTTATGGCTACACCTTC,CASSQSIDILYGYTF
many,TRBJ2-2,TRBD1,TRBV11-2,TGTGCCAGCAGCGAACAGGGGGCCGCCACCGGGGAGCTGTTTTTT,CASSEQGAATGELFF
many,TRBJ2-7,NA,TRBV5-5,TGTGCCAGCACGCGGACAGTAAGGGCCATCTACGAGCAGTACTTC,CASTRTVRAIYEQYF
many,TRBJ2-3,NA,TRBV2,TGTGCCAGCTCGTCTACAGATACGCAGTATTTT,CASSSTDTQYF
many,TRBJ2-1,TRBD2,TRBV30,TGTGCCTGGAGTGAAGGGACTACCCCATACAATGAGCAGTTCTTC,CAWSEGTTPYNEQFF
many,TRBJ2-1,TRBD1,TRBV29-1,TGCAGCGGGACAGGGACAGGCCGGCGGTATGAGCAGTTCTTC,CSGTGTGRRYEQFF
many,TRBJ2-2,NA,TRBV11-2,TGTGCCAGCAGCCCTGGTTTGAGAGCTAGAAACACCGGGGAGCTGTTTTTT,CASSPGLRARNTGELFF
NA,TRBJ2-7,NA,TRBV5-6,TGTGCCAGCAGCGGGGCTGCTTACGTCCAGCAGTACTTC,CASSGAAYVQQYF
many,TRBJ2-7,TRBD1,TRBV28,TGTGCCAGCAGGGGGGACAGATCCATCTACGAGCAGTACTTC,CASRGDRSIYEQYF
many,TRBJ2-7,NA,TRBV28,TGTGCCAGCAGCCCACGTCTCAGGAAAAAATTCTACGAGCAGTACTTC,CASSPRLRKKFYEQYF
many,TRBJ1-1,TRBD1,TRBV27,TGTGCCTCCCGGGACAGGAACACTGAAGCTTTCTTT,CASRDRNTEAFF
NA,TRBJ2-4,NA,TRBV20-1,TGCAGTGCTAGATATTTACTTGGGAACATTCAGTACTTC,CSARYLLGNIQYF
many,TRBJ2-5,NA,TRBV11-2,TGTGCCAGCAGCCCGAAGGAGACCCAGTACTTC,CASSPKETQYF
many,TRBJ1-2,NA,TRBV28,TGTGCCAGCAGTTTAGCAGCAGCAGGGTCGGCCGGCTACACCTTC,CASSLAAAGSAGYTF
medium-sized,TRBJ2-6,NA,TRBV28,TGTGCCAGCAGTATTAGCTCTGGGGCCAACGTCCTGACTTTC,CASSISSGANVLTF